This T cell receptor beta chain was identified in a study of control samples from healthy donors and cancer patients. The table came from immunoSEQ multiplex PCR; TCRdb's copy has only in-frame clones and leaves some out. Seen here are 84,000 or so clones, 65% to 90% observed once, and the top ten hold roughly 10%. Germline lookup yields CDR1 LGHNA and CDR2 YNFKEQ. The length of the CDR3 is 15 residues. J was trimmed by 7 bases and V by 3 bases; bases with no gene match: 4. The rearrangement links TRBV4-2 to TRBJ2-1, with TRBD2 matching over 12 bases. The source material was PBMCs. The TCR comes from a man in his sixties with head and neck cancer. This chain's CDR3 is CASSQLAGGMNEQFF. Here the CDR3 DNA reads TGTGCCAGCAGCCAGCTAGCGGGAGGGATGAATGAGCAGTTCTTC.